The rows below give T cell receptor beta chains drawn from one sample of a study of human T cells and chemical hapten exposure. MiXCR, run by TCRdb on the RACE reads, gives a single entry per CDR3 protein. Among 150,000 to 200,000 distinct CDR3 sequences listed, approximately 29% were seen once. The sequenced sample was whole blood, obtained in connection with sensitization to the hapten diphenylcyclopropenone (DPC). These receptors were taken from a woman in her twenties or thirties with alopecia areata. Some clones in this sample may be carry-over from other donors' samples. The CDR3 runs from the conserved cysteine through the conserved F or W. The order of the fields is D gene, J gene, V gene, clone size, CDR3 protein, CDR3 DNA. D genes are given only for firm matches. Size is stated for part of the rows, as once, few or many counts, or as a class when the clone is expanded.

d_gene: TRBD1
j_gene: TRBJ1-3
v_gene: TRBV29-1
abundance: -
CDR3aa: CSVAETGYGNTIYF
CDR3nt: TGCAGCGTTGCCGAGACAGGGTATGGAAACACCATATATTTT

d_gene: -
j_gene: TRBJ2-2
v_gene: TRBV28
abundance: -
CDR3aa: CASSPTIQLASARNTGELFF
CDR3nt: TGTGCCAGCAGTCCTACCATACAGCTAGCTAGCGCCCGGAACACCGGGGAGCTGTTTTTT

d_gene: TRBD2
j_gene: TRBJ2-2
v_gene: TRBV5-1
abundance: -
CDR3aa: CASSLQLAGAGTGELFF
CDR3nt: TGCGCCAGCAGCCTCCAACTAGCGGGGGCGGGGACCGGGGAGCTGTTTTTT

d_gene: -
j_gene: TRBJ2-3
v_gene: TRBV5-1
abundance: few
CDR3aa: CASSFRTTDTQYF
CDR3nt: TGCGCCAGCAGCTTCCGGACGACAGATACGCAGTATTTT

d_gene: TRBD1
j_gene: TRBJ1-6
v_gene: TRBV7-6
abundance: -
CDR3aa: CASSLAAGGNSPLHF
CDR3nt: TGTGCCAGCAGCTTAGCTGCAGGGGGCAATTCACCCCTCCACTTT

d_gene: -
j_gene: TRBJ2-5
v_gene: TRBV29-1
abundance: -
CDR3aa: CSGRGLGETQYF
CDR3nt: TGCAGCGGACGGGGGCTTGGAGAGACCCAGTACTTC

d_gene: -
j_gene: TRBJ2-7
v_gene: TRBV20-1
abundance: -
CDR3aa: CSASRGASYEQYF
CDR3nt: TGCAGTGCTAGTAGGGGAGCGAGCTACGAGCAGTACTTC

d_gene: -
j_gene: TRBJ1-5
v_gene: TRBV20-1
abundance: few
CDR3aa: CSAYTPPGQHF
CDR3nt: TGCAGTGCTTACACTCCTCCCGGGCAGCATTTT

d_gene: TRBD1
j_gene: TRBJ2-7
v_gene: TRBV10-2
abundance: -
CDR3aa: CASGGQGNYEQYF
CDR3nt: TGCGCCAGCGGGGGACAGGGGAACTACGAGCAGTACTTC

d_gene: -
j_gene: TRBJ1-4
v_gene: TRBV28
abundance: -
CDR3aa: CASSPSGTSGLFF
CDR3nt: TGTGCCAGCAGTCCCTCCGGGACTTCAGGACTGTTTTTT

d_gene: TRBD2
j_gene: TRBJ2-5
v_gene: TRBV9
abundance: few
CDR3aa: CASSVASSGGTQYF
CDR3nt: TGTGCCAGCAGCGTAGCTAGTAGCGGGGGTACCCAGTACTTC

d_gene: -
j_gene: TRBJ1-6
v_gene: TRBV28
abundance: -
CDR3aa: CASTFSTNSPLHF
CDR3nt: TGTGCCAGCACCTTCTCGACCAATTCACCCCTCCACTTT

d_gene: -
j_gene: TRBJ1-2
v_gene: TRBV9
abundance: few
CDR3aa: CASTQGTDYGYTF
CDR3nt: TGTGCCAGCACACAGGGCACGGACTATGGCTACACCTTC

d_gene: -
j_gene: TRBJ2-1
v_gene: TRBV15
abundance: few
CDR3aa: CATSREGVNEQFF
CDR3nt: TGTGCCACCAGCAGAGAAGGGGTCAATGAGCAGTTCTTC

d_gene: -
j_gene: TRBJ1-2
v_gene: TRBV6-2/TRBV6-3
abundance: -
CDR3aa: CASSYPRGYGYTF
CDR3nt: TGTGCCAGCAGTTACCCGAGGGGCTATGGCTACACCTTC

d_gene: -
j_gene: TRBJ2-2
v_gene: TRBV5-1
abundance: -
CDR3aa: CASSLSRTGELFF
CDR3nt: TGCGCCAGCAGCTTATCGAGGACCGGGGAGCTGTTTTTT

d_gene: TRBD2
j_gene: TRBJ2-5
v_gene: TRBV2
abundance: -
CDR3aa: CASNGRGSYQETQYF
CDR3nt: TGTGCCAGCAACGGGAGGGGGTCGTACCAAGAGACCCAGTACTTC

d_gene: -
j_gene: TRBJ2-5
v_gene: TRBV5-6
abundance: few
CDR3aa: CASSLSGYPETQYF
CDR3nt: TGTGCCAGCAGCTTGTCAGGGTACCCCGAGACCCAGTACTTC

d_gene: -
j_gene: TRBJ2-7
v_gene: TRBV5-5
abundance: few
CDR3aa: CASSLDRASLYEQYF
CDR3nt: TGTGCCAGCAGCTTGGATCGCGCGTCCCTTTACGAGCAGTACTTC

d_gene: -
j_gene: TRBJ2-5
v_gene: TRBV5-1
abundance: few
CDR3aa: CASSLSTGAGGGTQYF
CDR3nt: TGCGCCAGCAGCTTAAGTACAGGGGCCGGAGGGGGGACCCAGTACTTC

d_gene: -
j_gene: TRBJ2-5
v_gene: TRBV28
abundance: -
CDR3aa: CASSALLPGTRETQYF
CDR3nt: TGTGCCAGCAGTGCACTATTACCCGGGACTCGAGAGACCCAGTACTTC

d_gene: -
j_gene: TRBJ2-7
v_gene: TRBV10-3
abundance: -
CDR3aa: CAIRGDSTYEQYF
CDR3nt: TGTGCCATCCGCGGGGACAGTACCTACGAGCAGTACTTC

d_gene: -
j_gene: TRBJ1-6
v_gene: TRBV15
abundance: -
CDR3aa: CATSRDSRDSPLHF
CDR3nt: TGTGCCACCAGCAGAGATAGCCGGGATTCACCCCTCCACTTT

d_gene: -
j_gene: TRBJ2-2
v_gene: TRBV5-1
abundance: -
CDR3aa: CASSPILDTGELFF
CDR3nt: TGCGCCAGCAGCCCAATACTTGACACCGGGGAGCTGTTTTTT

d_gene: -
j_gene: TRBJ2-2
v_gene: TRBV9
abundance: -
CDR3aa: CASSVQGPNTGELFF
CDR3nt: TGTGCCAGCAGCGTTCAGGGCCCCAACACCGGGGAGCTGTTTTTT

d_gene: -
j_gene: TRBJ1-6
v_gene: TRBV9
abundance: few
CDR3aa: CASSPREGYNSPLHF
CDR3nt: TGTGCCAGCAGCCCCCGGGAGGGATATAATTCACCCCTCCACTTT

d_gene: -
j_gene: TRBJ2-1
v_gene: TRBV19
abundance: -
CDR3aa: CASIGTGRGKHEQFF
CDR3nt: TGTGCCAGTATAGGGACGGGACGAGGGAAACATGAGCAGTTCTTC

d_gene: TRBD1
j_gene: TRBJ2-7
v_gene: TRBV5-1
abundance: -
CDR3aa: CASSSGTGSYEQYF
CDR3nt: TGCGCCAGCAGCTCCGGGACAGGGTCCTACGAGCAGTACTTC

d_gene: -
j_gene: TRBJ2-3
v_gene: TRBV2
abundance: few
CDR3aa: CASSGTAPSTDTQYF
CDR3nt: TGTGCCAGCAGTGGGACAGCACCTAGCACAGATACGCAGTATTTT

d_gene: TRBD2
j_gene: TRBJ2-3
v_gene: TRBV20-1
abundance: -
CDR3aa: CSASSPSGMTDTQYF
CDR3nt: TGCAGTGCTAGCTCCCCTAGCGGGATGACAGATACGCAGTATTTT

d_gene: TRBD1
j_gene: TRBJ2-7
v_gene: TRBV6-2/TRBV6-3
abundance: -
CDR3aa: CASSRPGTGLYEQYF
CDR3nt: TGTGCCAGCAGTCGCCCCGGGACAGGCCTCTACGAGCAGTACTTC

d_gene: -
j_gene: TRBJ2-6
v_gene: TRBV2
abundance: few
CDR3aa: CASKLEAGANVLTF
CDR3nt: TGTGCCAGCAAGCTCGAAGCTGGGGCCAACGTCCTGACTTTC

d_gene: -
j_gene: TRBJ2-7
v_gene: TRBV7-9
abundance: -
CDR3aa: CASSFKGTSEQYF
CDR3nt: TGTGCCAGCAGCTTTAAGGGCACCTCCGAGCAGTACTTC

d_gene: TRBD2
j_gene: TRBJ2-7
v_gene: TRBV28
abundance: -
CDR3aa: CASSLGGRGVRSYEQYF
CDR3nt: TGTGCCAGCAGTTTAGGTGGCCGGGGGGTAAGATCCTACGAGCAGTACTTC

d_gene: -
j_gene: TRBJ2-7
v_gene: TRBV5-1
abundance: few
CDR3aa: CASSLRDSYEQYF
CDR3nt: TGCGCCAGCAGCTTGAGGGACTCCTACGAGCAGTACTTC

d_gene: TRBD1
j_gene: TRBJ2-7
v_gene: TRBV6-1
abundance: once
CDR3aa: CASRGQGWNEQYF
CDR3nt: TGTGCCAGCAGAGGACAGGGGTGGAACGAGCAGTACTTC

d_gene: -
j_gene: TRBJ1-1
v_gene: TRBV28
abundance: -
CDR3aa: CASSSRVMNTEAFF
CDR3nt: TGTGCCAGCAGTTCAAGGGTAATGAACACTGAAGCTTTCTTT

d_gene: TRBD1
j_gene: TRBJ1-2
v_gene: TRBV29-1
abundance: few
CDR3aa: CSVEPTGTDYGYTF
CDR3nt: TGCAGCGTTGAACCGACAGGGACGGACTATGGCTACACCTTC

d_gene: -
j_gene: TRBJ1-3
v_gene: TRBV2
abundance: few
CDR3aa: CASTTGTPSGNTIYF
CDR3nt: TGTGCCAGCACCACCGGGACACCCTCTGGAAACACCATATATTTT